This T cell receptor (beta chain) stems from a study of blood T cell repertoires in COVID-19. Assay: immunoSEQ multiplex PCR; the TCRdb copy retains only in-frame clones and omits some. The sample consists of 150,000 or so clones, approximately 81% of them appearing once. The sequenced sample was PBMCs or T cells enriched from blood (not recorded which). The receptor was derived from a woman in her forties or fifties who had recovered from COVID-19.

The CDR3 nucleotides read TGCAGCGTTGAACTTCGGACAGGGAACACTGAAGCTTTCTTT. Amino acid sequence: CSVELRTGNTEAFF. The genes are TRBV29-1 and TRBJ1-1, with TRBD1 matching over 7 bases. This CDR3 has 14 residues. CDR1 SQVTM and CDR2 ANQGSEA come from the germline V gene. Unmatched junction bases numbered 4, after V lost 2 bases and J lost 1 base.